This T cell receptor beta chain emerged from a study of OX40 agonist ivuxolimab in advanced cancers. The CDR3 covers 18 residues. V gave up 5 bases and J gave up 7 bases; unmatched junction bases: 14. The V gene's germline CDR1 is SGHVS and CDR2 FQNEAQ. Generated by immunoSEQ multiplex PCR, the TCRdb table keeps only in-frame clones and is missing some. Of over 150,000 clones in the sample, approximately 94% were seen once. The sequence came from an adult with an advanced solid tumor such as melanoma, head and neck, liver or kidney cancer. The chain uses TRBV7-8 and TRBJ2-4; 13 bases line up with TRBD2. Source: CD4+ or CD8+ T cells sorted from blood, taken in a trial of the OX40 agonist ivuxolimab. This CDR3 reads CASSPPLRLAGGLNIQYF. CDR3 nucleotides: TGTGCCAGCAGCCCACCCCTGCGACTAGCGGGAGGTTTGAACATTCAGTACTTC.